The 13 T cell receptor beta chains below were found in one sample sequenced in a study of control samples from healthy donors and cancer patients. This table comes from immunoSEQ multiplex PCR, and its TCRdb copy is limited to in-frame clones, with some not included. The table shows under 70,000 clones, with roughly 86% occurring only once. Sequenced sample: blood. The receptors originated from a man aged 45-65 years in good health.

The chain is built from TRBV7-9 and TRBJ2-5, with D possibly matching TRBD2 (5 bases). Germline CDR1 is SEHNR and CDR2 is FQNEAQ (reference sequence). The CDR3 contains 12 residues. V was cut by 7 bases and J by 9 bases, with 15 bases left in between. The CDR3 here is CASTSTQEAQYF. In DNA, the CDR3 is TGTGCCAGCACTTCGACCCAGGAGGCCCAGTACTTC. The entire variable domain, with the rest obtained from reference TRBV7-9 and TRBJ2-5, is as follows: DTGVSQNPRHKITKRGQNVTFRCDPISEHNRLYWYRQTLGQGPEFLTYFQNEAQLEKSRLLSDRFSAERPKGSFSTLEIQRTEQGDSAMYLCASTSTQEAQYFGPGTRLLVL.

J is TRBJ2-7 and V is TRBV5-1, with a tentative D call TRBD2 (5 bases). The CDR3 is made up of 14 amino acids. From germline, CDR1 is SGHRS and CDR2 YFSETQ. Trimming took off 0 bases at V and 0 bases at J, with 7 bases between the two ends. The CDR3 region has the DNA TGCGCCAGCAGCTTGGGAGGGAGCTCCTACGAGCAGTACTTC. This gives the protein CASSLGGSSYEQYF.

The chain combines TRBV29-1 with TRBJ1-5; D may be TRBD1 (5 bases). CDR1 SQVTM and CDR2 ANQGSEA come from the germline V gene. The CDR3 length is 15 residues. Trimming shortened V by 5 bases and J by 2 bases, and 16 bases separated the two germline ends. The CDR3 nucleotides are TGCAGCGTTACATATGGGGGGACTGGCAATCAGCCCCAGCATTTT. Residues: CSVTYGGTGNQPQHF.

The CDR3: CASSREASGSGSYEQYF. The CDR3 coding sequence is TGCGCCAGCAGCCGGGAGGCTAGCGGGAGTGGGTCCTACGAGCAGTACTTC. The rearrangement uses TRBV4-3 and TRBJ2-7, with 10 bases aligning to TRBD2. Germline values: CDR1 LGHNA, CDR2 YSLEER. This CDR3 region has 17 residues. J was trimmed by 1 base and V by 4 bases; bases with no gene match: 10.

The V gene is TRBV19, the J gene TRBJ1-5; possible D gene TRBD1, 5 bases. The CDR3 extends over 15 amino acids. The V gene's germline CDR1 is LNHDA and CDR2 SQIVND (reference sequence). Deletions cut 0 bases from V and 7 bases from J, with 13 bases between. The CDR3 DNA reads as TGTGCCAGTAGTATAGATCGGGGGGAGGGGCAGCCCCAGCATTTT. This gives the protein CASSIDRGEGQPQHF.

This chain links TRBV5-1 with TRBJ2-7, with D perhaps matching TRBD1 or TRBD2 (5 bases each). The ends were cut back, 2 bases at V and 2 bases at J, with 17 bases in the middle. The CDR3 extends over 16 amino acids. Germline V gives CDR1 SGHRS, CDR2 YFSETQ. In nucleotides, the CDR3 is TGCGCCAGCAGCTTTACTGGGACCTCAACACCCTACGAGCAGTACTTC. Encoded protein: CASSFTGTSTPYEQYF.

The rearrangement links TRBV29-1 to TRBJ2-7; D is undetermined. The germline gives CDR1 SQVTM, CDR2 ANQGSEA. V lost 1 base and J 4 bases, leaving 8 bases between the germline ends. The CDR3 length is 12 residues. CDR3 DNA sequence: TGCAGCGTTGAAGGGACCTCGTACGAGCAGTACTTC. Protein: CSVEGTSYEQYF.

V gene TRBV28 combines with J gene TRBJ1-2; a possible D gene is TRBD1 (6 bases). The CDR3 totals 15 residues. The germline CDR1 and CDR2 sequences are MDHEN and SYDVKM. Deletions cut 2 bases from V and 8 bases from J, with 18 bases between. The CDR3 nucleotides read TGTGCCAGCAGTTTAATCCCCCCCAACGGACAGGGCTACACCTTC. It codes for CASSLIPPNGQGYTF.

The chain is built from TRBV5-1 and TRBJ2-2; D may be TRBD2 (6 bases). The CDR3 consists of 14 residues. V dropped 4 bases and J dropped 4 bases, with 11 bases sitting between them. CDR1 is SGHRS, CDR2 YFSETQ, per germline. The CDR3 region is CASSVQGGTGELFF. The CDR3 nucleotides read TGCGCCAGCAGCGTTCAGGGAGGCACCGGGGAGCTGTTTTTT.

CDR3 sequence (DNA): TGTGCCAGCAGTTCCCCTCTACAGGGTCCCTACGAGCAGTACTTC. Translated, it gives CASSSPLQGPYEQYF. The V gene is TRBV28, the J gene TRBJ2-7; weak D call: TRBD1 (6 bases). This CDR3 contains 15 residues. Germline V gene data show CDR1 as MDHEN and CDR2 as SYDVKM. V was clipped by 4 bases and J by 2 bases, with 15 bases between them.

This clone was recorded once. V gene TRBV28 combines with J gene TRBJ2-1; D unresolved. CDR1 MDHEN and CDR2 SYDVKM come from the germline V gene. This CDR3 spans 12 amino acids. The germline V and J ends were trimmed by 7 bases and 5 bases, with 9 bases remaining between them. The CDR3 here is CASINYNNEQFF. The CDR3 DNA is TGTGCCAGCATAAACTATAACAATGAGCAGTTCTTC.

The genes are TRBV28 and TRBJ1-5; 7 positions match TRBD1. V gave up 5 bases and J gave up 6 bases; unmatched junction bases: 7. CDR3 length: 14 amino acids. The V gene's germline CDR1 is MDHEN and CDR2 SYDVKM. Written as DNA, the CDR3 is TGTGCCAGCAGTGAACAGGGGAGAGGTCAGCCCCAGCATTTT. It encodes CASSEQGRGQPQHF.

The CDR3 sequence: CASSPPGLAGGLKNEQYF. In DNA, the CDR3 is TGTGCCAGCTCACCACCCGGACTAGCGGGAGGATTGAAAAACGAGCAGTACTTC. The chain joins TRBV18 to TRBJ2-7, with 14 bases identical to TRBD2. The CDR3 contains 18 residues. CDR1 KGHSH and CDR2 LQKENI come from the germline V gene. V dropped 0 bases and J dropped 5; count of bases not matched to a gene: 9.